A single sample gave rise to the 9 T cell receptor beta chains below, sequenced in a study of regulatory T cells in long-lasting Graves disease. Sample time point: newly diagnosed GD, antithyroid drugs for less than 3 months. PBMC RNA was the source of the TCR library. Relying on iRepertoire HTBI primers and Arm-PCR of CDR3 regions, the team built TCR beta libraries. TCRdb called the multiplex PCR reads again in MiXCR, with one record for every CDR3 protein. In the table there are 450,000 to 700,000 distinct CDR3 sequences, approximately 13% of which are singletons. These data are also associated with another study on T cells in Graves' hyperthyroidism and ophthalmopathy.

The sample in question was peripheral blood mononuclear cells (PBMCs), obtained at new diagnosis, from a patient treated with antithyroid drugs. These receptor sequences come from a young man with Graves disease.

This rearrangement joins TRBV4-1 to TRBJ2-7; 7 bases map to TRBD1. Germline V gene data show CDR1 as MGHRA and CDR2 as YSYEKL. V shed 7 bases, J shed 3 bases, and the junction held 12 bases outside the gene matches. The CDR3 loop spans 15 amino acids. CDR3 DNA: TGCGCCAGCACCCCGATTCCGGGACAGATCTACGAGCAGTACTTC. Its protein product is CASTPIPGQIYEQYF.

This clonotype showed up many times. This chain connects TRBV11-2 to TRBJ2-2; TRBD2 agrees at 15 bases. The CDR3 sequence is 16 residues long. Trimming at V came to 5 bases and at J to 4 bases, leaving 2 bases not matched to a gene. Germline CDR1 reads SGHAT; CDR2 reads FQNNGV. CDR3 DNA sequence: TGTGCCAGCAGCAAGGGACTAGCGGGGGGCACCGGGGAGCTGTTTTTT. Translated, it gives CASSKGLAGGTGELFF.

The sample holds many counts of this clonotype. This sequence joins TRBV30 and TRBJ2-5; D is perhaps TRBD2 (6 bases). V lost 2 bases and J lost 2, with 15 bases in between. Looked up from germline, CDR1 is GTSNPN and CDR2 is SVGIG (reference sequence). This CDR3 has 15 amino acids. The CDR3 DNA sequence: TGTGCCTGGAGTATGGGGCACGGGGGTCAAGAGACCCAGTACTTC. Translated, it gives CAWSMGHGGQETQYF. The full variable domain, in which reference TRBV30 and TRBJ2-5 provide the parts outside the CDR3, is SQTIHQWPATLVQPVGSPLSLECTVEGTSNPNLYWYRQAAGRGLQLLFYSVGIGQISSEVPQNLSASRPQDRQFILSSKKLLLSDSGFYLCAWSMGHGGQETQYFGPGTRLLVL.

This rearrangement joins TRBV4-2 to TRBJ2-7; TRBD1 might be the D (5 bases). The CDR3 contains 14 residues. The V end lost 3 bases, the J end lost 3 bases, and 12 bases lay between the germline ends. Germline CDR1 and CDR2: LGHNA and YNFKEQ. CDR3 protein: CASSQGQNLYEQYF. CDR3 nucleotide sequence: TGTGCCAGCAGCCAGGGGCAGAACCTCTACGAGCAGTACTTC.

This clonotype showed up many times. The chain is built from TRBV29-1 and TRBJ2-3; weak D call: TRBD2 (6 bases). Trimming stripped 4 bases from V and 2 bases from J, with 13 bases between. The CDR3 runs to 14 residues. Germline V gene lookup returns CDR1 SQVTM and CDR2 ANQGSEA. In DNA, the CDR3 is TGCAGCGTTGCCAAGGCGGGGACCACAGATACGCAGTATTTT. Protein product: CSVAKAGTTDTQYF.

Here the CDR3 DNA reads TGTGCCAGCAGCCCGGGACAGGGAGTCTACACCTTC. Its translation is CASSPGQGVYTF. The J gene is TRBJ1-2, the V gene TRBV27; 9 bases agree with TRBD1. CDR3 size: 12 residues. The V segment lost 6 bases and the J segment 10 bases; nucleotides outside the gene matches: 6. From germline, CDR1 is MNHEY and CDR2 SMNVEV (reference sequence).

This clonotype was recorded many times. This sequence joins TRBV7-9 and TRBJ2-2, with D perhaps assigned TRBD1 or TRBD2 (5 bases each). The CDR3 contains 14 residues. Looked up from germline, CDR1 is SEHNR and CDR2 is FQNEAQ (reference sequence). Trimming stripped 5 bases from V and 0 bases from J, with 7 bases between. The CDR3 is CASSGTTNTGELFF. CDR3 bases: TGTGCCAGCAGCGGGACCACGAACACCGGGGAGCTGTTTTTT. Complete variable domain (other parts from reference TRBV7-9 and TRBJ2-2): DTGVSQNPRHKITKRGQNVTFRCDPISEHNRLYWYRQTLGQGPEFLTYFQNEAQLEKSRLLSDRFSAERPKGSFSTLEIQRTEQGDSAMYLCASSGTTNTGELFFGEGSRLTVL.

This clonotype showed up many times. The chain carries TRBV20-1 and TRBJ1-1, with D possibly being TRBD1 (5 bases). Germline values: CDR1 DFQATT, CDR2 SNEGSKA (reference sequence). The length of the CDR3 is 12 residues. V lost 5 bases and J 5 bases, leaving 12 bases between the germline ends. The CDR3 is CSALPGGTEAFF. CDR3 bases: TGCAGTGCTCTCCCGGGGGGGACTGAAGCTTTCTTT.

This clonotype has more than one count but fewer than ten. The chain recombines TRBV5-6 with TRBJ2-1; TRBD1 is a possible D gene (5 bases). V lost 2 bases, J lost 6 bases, and 18 bases lay in between. In germline, CDR1 is SGHDT, CDR2 YYEEEE. The CDR3 has 16 amino acids. In DNA form, the CDR3 reads TGTGCCAGCAGCTTAGGGGTTTACAAGCGCCCCAATGAGCAGTTCTTC. Translated, it gives CASSLGVYKRPNEQFF.